This TCR beta chain emerged from a study of blood T cell repertoires in COVID-19. Looking at the study overall: Donors in Cohort 3 who had recovered were those with two negative PCRs, healthcare professional clearance, or resolution of their symptoms.

CDR1 is LNHDA, CDR2 SQIVND, per germline (reference sequence). Germline trimming cut 7 bases from V and 5 bases from J; bases unmatched to any gene: 7. The CDR3 consists of 14 residues. In the original workflow: Estimated nucleated cell counts came from reference gene primer amplification. Profiling relied on immunoSEQ multiplex PCR, and the TCRdb table lists in-frame clones only, not all of them. V and J calls and clone size are as listed in that table; D and trimming were resolved from the DNA. The sample has 330,000 or so clones, about 87% seen once. Everyone who took part was roughly 18 to 100 years old, and they came from about two dozen US areas.

What was sequenced was PBMCs or T cells enriched from blood (not recorded which). This chain uses TRBV19 with TRBJ2-3, with 9 nucleotides matching TRBD2. This TCR was recovered from a man aged 40-50 years in a cohort exposed to, infected with or recovered from COVID-19 (not recorded which). The CDR3 DNA reads TGTGCCAGTACCCAGCGGGAGGTTAAAGATACGCAGTATTTT. This encodes CASTQREVKDTQYF.